This paragraph covers one T cell receptor beta chain sequence. Antigen specificity is unknown. The CDR3 has 13 amino acids. Germline CDR1 and CDR2: ENHRY and SYGVKD. Trimming took off 6 bases at V and 5 bases at J, with 14 bases between the two ends. This entry comes from a study of cytomegalovirus exposure and HLA in healthy donors. Study-wide points: Presence/absence comparisons presumed near-even sequencing depth among donors. Researchers counted 164 TCR beta chains as cytomegalovirus-associated.

The PCR contained 60 Vbeta and 13 Jbeta primers. Measured with immunoSEQ multiplex PCR; TCRdb has only the in-frame clones, and not every one. The profile covers about 150,000 clones, with roughly 79% appearing a single time and roughly 2.8% taken by the ten largest. The V gene is TRBV10-3, the J gene TRBJ2-7; no reliable D call. The material sequenced was PBMCs. This TCR was recovered from a man between 18 and 29 years old in good health and CMV-seronegative. Here the CDR3 DNA reads TGTGCCATCAGCAACCCCGGGTGGAACGAGCAGTACGTC. Its protein is CAISNPGWNEQYV.